This entry describes one TCR beta chain. All the people who gave samples were healthy bone marrow donors. This record belongs to a study of cytomegalovirus exposure and HLA in healthy donors. The PCR ran on 60 Vbeta and 13 Jbeta primers. Produced via immunoSEQ multiplex PCR; TCRdb's table is partial and in-frame only. The repertoire holds 150,000 to 190,000 clones, with approximately 82% as singletons. The TCR originated in a woman aged 45 to 65 in good health and CMV-seropositive. The specimen was PBMCs.

As DNA, the CDR3 is TGTGCCAGCTCCTCCGATAAGTCGGGGACCGGGGAGCTGTTTTTT. This codes for CASSSDKSGTGELFF. The V call is TRBV18, the J call TRBJ2-2; perhaps TRBD2 as D (5 bases). Germline V gives CDR1 KGHSH, CDR2 LQKENI. This CDR3 has 15 residues. Trimming removed 6 bases from V and 5 bases from J, with 16 bases in between.